Following are 22 T cell receptor beta chains from one sample sequenced in a study of blood T cell repertoires in COVID-19. Clones were read by immunoSEQ multiplex PCR, and TCRdb kept only the in-frame ones, dropping some. This sample has under 65,000 clones, with 82% found just once. The sample comprised peripheral blood. The receptors shown here come from a woman aged 60-75 years with acute or convalescent COVID-19.

The rearrangement links TRBV7-9 to TRBJ1-1; D is perhaps TRBD1 (5 bases). V was clipped by 4 bases and J by 1 base, with 13 bases between them. This CDR3 has 15 residues. CDR1 is SEHNR and CDR2 is FQNEAQ in the germline V gene (reference sequence). CDR3 nucleotide sequence: TGTGCCAGCAGCTCCCGGACGGGGGAGAACACTGAAGCTTTCTTT. It is translated as CASSSRTGENTEAFF.

This chain uses TRBV6-2 or TRBV6-3 with TRBJ2-7; D gene unclear. The CDR3 loop spans 13 amino acids. V was cut by 2 bases and J by 6 bases, with 11 bases left in between. CDR1 is MNHEY, CDR2 SVGEGT, per germline. The CDR3 DNA is TGTGCCAGCAGTTACCATATTAACTCCGAGCAGTACTTC. This gives the protein CASSYHINSEQYF.

The chain is built from TRBV18 and TRBJ2-7; 11 bases map to TRBD1. The length of the CDR3 is 16 residues. The germline CDR1 and CDR2 sequences are KGHSH and LQKENI. With V trimmed by 2 bases and J by 3 bases, 6 bases remained unmatched. The CDR3 is CASSPRPGTGGYEQYF. Here the CDR3 DNA reads TGTGCCAGCTCACCAAGGCCCGGGACAGGGGGCTACGAGCAGTACTTC.

The CDR3 region is CASSIRTGPSRETQYF. The DNA for the CDR3 is TGTGCCAGTAGTATCCGAACAGGGCCCAGCAGAGAGACCCAGTACTTC. The V gene is TRBV19, the J gene TRBJ2-5, with D possibly matching TRBD1 (6 bases). Germline CDR1 LNHDA, CDR2 SQIVND (reference sequence). Trimming cost V 3 bases and J 4 bases, with 18 bases left between them. The CDR3 sequence is 16 residues long.

The chain couples TRBV27 to TRBJ2-1, with D perhaps matching TRBD1 (6 bases). Germline V gene lookup returns CDR1 MNHEY and CDR2 SMNVEV (reference sequence). Trimming pared 7 bases from V and 7 bases from J, leaving 20 bases between. This CDR3 has 15 amino acids. The CDR3 region has the DNA TGTGCCAGCACCAACCTAGGGGGTAGGTGGAATGAGCAGTTCTTC. It codes for CASTNLGGRWNEQFF.

The V and J genes are TRBV6-1 and TRBJ2-5; 9 bases match TRBD1. V trimming: 1 base; J trimming: 4 bases; junction bases outside the gene matches: 4. There are 15 residues in the CDR3. Per germline, CDR1 MNHNS and CDR2 SASEGT. The CDR3 loop reads CASSEEWDRVETQYF. The CDR3, as DNA: TGTGCCAGCAGTGAAGAGTGGGACAGGGTAGAGACCCAGTACTTC.

The chain employs TRBV19 and TRBJ2-3; 7 bases align to TRBD1. Germline V gene lookup returns CDR1 LNHDA and CDR2 SQIVND (reference sequence). This CDR3 region has 14 residues. J gave up 0 bases and V 3 bases, and 0 bases lay outside the gene matches. CDR3 sequence (DNA): TGTGCCAGTAGTATGGGACAGAGCACAGATACGCAGTATTTT. It codes for CASSMGQSTDTQYF.

This chain joins TRBV27 and TRBJ1-4; 10 bases match TRBD1. The germline V gene has CDR1 MNHEY and CDR2 SMNVEV (reference sequence). The CDR3 totals 16 residues. Trimming took 4 bases from V and 11 from J; bases not matched to a gene: 13. CDR3 in amino acids: CASSSRTDRGLGKLFF. DNA for the CDR3: TGTGCCAGCAGTTCCCGAACCGACAGGGGGCTGGGGAAACTGTTTTTT.

Concerning this clone: Other DNA sequences from this sample encode an identical CDR3 as well. The CDR3 coding sequence is TGTGCCAGCAGCCAAGATGGCAGGGGCTATGGCTACACCTTC. Protein sequence: CASSQDGRGYGYTF. This chain links TRBV3-1 (or the pseudogene TRBV3-2) with TRBJ1-2; a weak D match, TRBD1 (6 bases). The CDR3 covers 14 residues. V dropped 0 bases and J dropped 4 bases, with 9 bases sitting between them. The germline gives CDR1 LGHDT, CDR2 YNNKEL (reference sequence).

The V call is TRBV7-2, the J call TRBJ2-5; a weak D match, TRBD1 (6 bases). The CDR3 runs 16 residues. Germline assignment: CDR1 SGHTA and CDR2 FQGNSA. The germline V and J ends were trimmed by 3 bases and 5 bases, with 19 bases remaining between them. The CDR3 DNA is TGTGCCAGCAGCTTGGAGGAACAGGGCCCAGGGGAGACCCAGTACTTC. Residues: CASSLEEQGPGETQYF. Variable domain in full (rest from reference TRBV7-2 and TRBJ2-5): GAGVSQSPSNKVTEKGKDVELRCDPISGHTALYWYRQSLGQGLEFLIYFQGNSAPDKSGLPSDRFSAERTGGSVSTLTIQRTQQEDSAVYLCASSLEEQGPGETQYFGPGTRLLVL.

The J gene is TRBJ1-2, the V gene TRBV5-1, with D possibly TRBD1 on 6 matching bases. Between the trimmed V and J ends, which lost 0 bases and 0 bases, there was a span of 9 bases. This CDR3 has 15 residues. The germline CDR1 and CDR2 sequences are SGHRS and YFSETQ. Written as DNA, the CDR3 is TGCGCCAGCAGCTTGGATGGACAGCCTAACTATGGCTACACCTTC. Translated: CASSLDGQPNYGYTF.

The genes are TRBV2 and TRBJ1-1; the D is unclear. Per the germline V gene, CDR1 is SNHLY and CDR2 is FYNNEI. Deletions cut 3 bases from V and 0 bases from J, with 5 bases between. This CDR3 has 13 residues. CDR3 residues: CASSERVNTEAFF. The DNA for the CDR3 is TGTGCCAGCAGTGAGCGGGTGAACACTGAAGCTTTCTTT.

The J gene is TRBJ1-3, the V gene TRBV18; D uncertain. The CDR3 is 14 amino acids. The ends were cut back, 3 bases at V and 4 bases at J, with 10 bases in the middle. Germline lookup yields CDR1 KGHSH and CDR2 LQKENI. The CDR3 coding sequence is TGTGCCAGCTCACCCCAGGATGCAGGAAACACCATATATTTT. This encodes CASSPQDAGNTIYF.

This chain connects TRBV5-4 to TRBJ2-5; 13 positions match TRBD2. This CDR3 region has 15 residues. Germline CDR1 and CDR2: SGHNT and YYREEE (reference sequence). Trimming removed 4 bases from V and 5 bases from J; junction bases left unmatched: 5. CDR3 protein: CASSRLAGGGETQYF. DNA for the CDR3: TGTGCCAGCAGCCGACTAGCGGGGGGCGGGGAGACCCAGTACTTC.

The chain joins TRBV5-1 to TRBJ1-3; TRBD1 might be the D (6 bases). The CDR3 loop spans 13 amino acids. V dropped 4 bases and J dropped 5 bases, with 10 bases sitting between them. CDR1 and CDR2 (germline): SGHRS, YFSETQ. For the CDR3, the DNA is TGCGCCAGCAGCCCGGGGGGGCGAAACACCATATATTTT. This gives the protein CASSPGGRNTIYF.

The chain joins TRBV18 to TRBJ1-5; D gene ambiguous. V lost 6 bases, J lost 0 bases, and 6 bases lay in between. Looked up from germline, CDR1 is KGHSH and CDR2 is LQKENI. The CDR3 is 13 amino acids. The CDR3, as DNA: TGTGCCAGCTCCACAGATAGCAATCAGCCCCAGCATTTT. Translated, it gives CASSTDSNQPQHF.

The genes are TRBV3-1 (or the pseudogene TRBV3-2) and TRBJ1-6; D ambiguous. The germline V gene has CDR1 LGHDT and CDR2 YNNKEL (reference sequence). This CDR3 has 13 residues. V lost 2 bases to trimming and J lost 14 bases, with 13 bases between them. CDR3 protein: CASSQSGKRSLHF. DNA of the CDR3: TGTGCCAGCAGCCAATCGGGAAAAAGGTCCCTCCACTTT.

This clone showed up just a few times. V is TRBV11-2 and J is TRBJ2-7, with 15 bases aligning to TRBD2. This CDR3 is 15 amino acids long. Germline V gene data show CDR1 as SGHAT and CDR2 as FQNNGV. Trimming removed 4 bases from V and 6 bases from J; junction bases left unmatched: 4. The CDR3 region has the DNA TGTGCCAGCAGCTCACCGGGACTAGCGGGGGGCGAGCAGTACTTC. Translation gives CASSSPGLAGGEQYF.

The chain is built from TRBV19 and TRBJ2-1, with D possibly TRBD1 on 5 matching bases. Trimming shortened V by 3 bases and J by 4 bases, and 7 bases separated the two germline ends. Germline V gene sequence: CDR1 LNHDA, CDR2 SQIVND (reference sequence). The CDR3 runs 13 residues. CDR3 protein: CASSMDTYNEQFF. For the CDR3, the DNA is TGTGCCAGTAGTATGGACACTTACAATGAGCAGTTCTTC.

The chain has TRBV5-1 and TRBJ1-5, with a possible D match to TRBD1 (5 bases). The CDR3 is made up of 15 amino acids. V was trimmed by 0 bases and J by 7 bases, leaving 14 bases between them. Germline V lookup: CDR1 SGHRS, CDR2 YFSETQ. The CDR3 DNA sequence: TGCGCCAGCAGCTTGGTAGGGGATCGGACGCAGCCCCAGCATTTT. Translating it yields CASSLVGDRTQPQHF.

The chain is built from TRBV6-2 or TRBV6-3 and TRBJ1-1, with D maybe TRBD1 (5 bases). The CDR3 is made up of 15 amino acids. Germline V gene lookup returns CDR1 MNHEY and CDR2 SVGEGT. V was cut by 0 bases and J by 1 base, with 9 bases left in between. The CDR3: CASSYSGQGNTEAFF. The CDR3 nucleotides read TGTGCCAGCAGTTACTCGGGTCAGGGGAACACTGAAGCTTTCTTT.

This clone was seen repeatedly, ten times or more. V is TRBV28 and J is TRBJ2-3; D is perhaps TRBD2 (6 bases). CDR3 size: 15 residues. V was cut by 5 bases and J by 2 bases, with 14 bases left in between. Looked up from germline, CDR1 is MDHEN and CDR2 is SYDVKM. The CDR3 sequence is CASSPPAGLTDTQYF. CDR3 coding DNA: TGTGCCAGCAGTCCCCCGGCGGGGCTCACAGATACGCAGTATTTT.